Following are 30 T cell receptor beta chains from one sample sequenced in a study of TIL therapy for anti-PD-1-resistant metastatic lung cancer. This was the immunoSEQ v3 assay. Here immunoSEQ multiplex PCR was the method, and the copy in TCRdb shows in-frame clones only, minus some. The table includes over 20,000 clones, roughly two thirds detected once. The sample's time point: pre-treatment sample, taken before nivolumab and TIL therapy. Pleural nodules or supraclavicular lymph nodes made up most of the excised metastases sampled. Sequencing used tumor tissue, obtained at baseline. All receptors derive from a person aged 30 to 80 with non-small cell lung cancer.

This clone was seen a handful of times. The chain recombines TRBV4-2 with TRBJ2-7; 8 bases align to TRBD1. The germline gives CDR1 LGHNA, CDR2 YNFKEQ. The CDR3 sequence is 15 residues long. With V trimmed by 2 bases and J by 4 bases, 7 bases remained unmatched. CDR3 region: CASSQPGQDRYEQYF. In DNA, the CDR3 is TGTGCCAGCAGCCAACCGGGACAGGACCGATACGAGCAGTACTTC.

CDR3 sequence (DNA): TGTGCCAGCAGCTTAGACTACACAGATACGCAGTATTTT. Protein product: CASSLDYTDTQYF. J is TRBJ2-3 and V is TRBV11-2; D not certain. The V end was cut by 0 bases, the J end by 2 bases, with 3 bases between. Germline CDR1 is SGHAT and CDR2 is FQNNGV. The CDR3 totals 13 residues.

The genes are TRBV23-1 and TRBJ2-4, with 9 bases lining up with TRBD1. TRBV23-1 is placed among ORFs of uncertain function. V dropped 0 bases and J dropped 5; count of bases not matched to a gene: 11. The length of the CDR3 is 18 residues. The CDR3 here is CASSQSADRGRLENIQYF. The CDR3 DNA follows: TGCGCCAGCAGTCAATCGGCGGACAGGGGAAGGTTGGAAAACATTCAGTACTTC.

The rearrangement links TRBV11-2 to TRBJ1-5, with D possibly matching TRBD1 (5 bases). The V gene lost 4 bases and the J gene lost 4 bases, with 8 bases spanning the gap. CDR3 length: 13 residues. Germline values: CDR1 SGHAT, CDR2 FQNNGV. The CDR3 region is CASSWGGNQPQHF. Written as DNA, the CDR3 is TGTGCCAGCAGCTGGGGCGGTAATCAGCCCCAGCATTTT.

The V and J genes are TRBV20-1 and TRBJ2-7; possible D gene TRBD2, 5 bases. Trimming cost V 6 bases and J 3 bases, with 9 bases left between them. The CDR3 contains 11 residues. Germline V CDR1 and CDR2: DFQATT, SNEGSKA (reference sequence). Here the CDR3 reads CSAQGLYEQYF. The CDR3 DNA is TGCAGTGCCCAAGGACTCTACGAGCAGTACTTC.

The gene calls are TRBV6-5 and TRBJ1-2; D unresolved. The length of the CDR3 is 14 residues. V shed 5 bases and J shed 8 bases, with 18 bases lying between them. Per germline, CDR1 MNHEY and CDR2 SVGAGI. CDR3: CASSEDIRSGGYTF. The CDR3 nucleotides are TGTGCCAGCAGTGAAGACATCAGGTCCGGCGGCTACACCTTC.

This chain uses TRBV5-1 with TRBJ2-2; 11 positions match TRBD2. This CDR3 region has 16 residues. Germline loops: CDR1 SGHRS, CDR2 YFSETQ. V gave up 0 bases and J gave up 4 bases; unmatched junction bases: 2. CDR3 nucleotides: TGCGCCAGCAGCTTGGGACTAGCGGGACGCACCGGGGAGCTGTTTTTT. This sequence encodes CASSLGLAGRTGELFF.

The genes are TRBV28 and TRBJ1-3, with D uncertain. The CDR3 is 14 residues long. V lost 6 bases to trimming and J lost 4 bases, with 13 bases between them. Germline V gives CDR1 MDHEN, CDR2 SYDVKM. DNA of the CDR3: TGTGCCAGCAGCCGCGGGGAGCGAGGAAACACCATATATTTT. Translation gives CASSRGERGNTIYF.

This clone was counted between two and nine times. J is TRBJ1-5 and V is TRBV11-3; perhaps TRBD1 as D (6 bases). This CDR3 has 20 amino acids. Germline values: CDR1 SGHNT, CDR2 YENEEA. The V gene lost 3 bases and the J gene lost 5 bases, with 29 bases spanning the gap. The CDR3 sequence: CASSFSRLSGARGGDQPQHF. CDR3 nucleotide sequence: TGTGCCAGCAGCTTTAGTCGACTCAGCGGGGCCAGGGGAGGCGATCAGCCCCAGCATTTT.

The chain is built from TRBV5-5 and TRBJ2-4; unclear D gene. Germline CDR1 is SGHKS and CDR2 is YYEKEE (reference sequence). The CDR3 has 14 residues. V was trimmed by 7 bases and J by 8 bases, leaving 19 bases between them. DNA of the CDR3: TGTGCCAGCGGAATCCTCCTTTTTGCGGACATTCAGTACTTC. The encoded protein is CASGILLFADIQYF.

The chain joins TRBV11-3 to TRBJ2-3; D uncertain. CDR1 and CDR2 (germline): SGHNT, YENEEA. V shed 5 bases and J shed 0 bases, with 12 bases lying between them. The CDR3 is 15 residues long. CDR3: CASSLGGFSTDTQYF. The CDR3 bases are TGTGCCAGCAGCCTCGGTGGATTTAGCACAGATACGCAGTATTTT. The entire variable domain, with the rest obtained from reference TRBV11-3 and TRBJ2-3, is as follows: EAGVVQSPRYKIIEKKQPVAFWCNPISGHNTLYWYLQNLGQGPELLIRYENEEAVDDSQLPKDRFSAERLKGVDSTLKIQPAELGDSAVYLCASSLGGFSTDTQYFGPGTRLTVL.

The chain carries TRBV7-9 and TRBJ2-7; 11 bases align to TRBD1. With V trimmed by 4 bases and J by 7 bases, 6 bases remained unmatched. This CDR3 region has 14 residues. Per germline, CDR1 SEHNR and CDR2 FQNEAQ (reference sequence). CDR3 coding DNA: TGTGCCAGCAGCTCAGGGACAGGGGGAGAGGAGCAGTACTTC. Translated: CASSSGTGGEEQYF.

V usage is TRBV7-2 and J usage is TRBJ2-7; TRBD2 agrees at 9 bases. Per germline, CDR1 SGHTA and CDR2 FQGNSA. The CDR3 is made up of 16 amino acids. V lost 5 bases and J lost 1; bases outside the gene matches: 9. The CDR3 bases are TGTGCCAGCAGCCACCTGGGAGCGGGGGGTTCCTACGAGCAGTACTTC. Protein: CASSHLGAGGSYEQYF.

This clone was counted a single time. The V call is TRBV10-3, the J call TRBJ2-3; 8 bases are a match to TRBD2. CDR1 is ENHRY and CDR2 is SYGVKD in the germline V gene. The CDR3 is 14 amino acids. V gave up 6 bases and J gave up 3 bases; unmatched junction bases: 5. The CDR3 reads CAIRTAGETDTQYF. The CDR3 DNA reads as TGTGCCATCAGGACAGCGGGGGAGACAGATACGCAGTATTTT.

The chain has TRBV27 and TRBJ1-2; TRBD1 aligns across 11 bases. V shed 5 bases and J 3 bases; nucleotides not matched to a gene: 5. Per the germline V gene, CDR1 is MNHEY and CDR2 is SMNVEV (reference sequence). The CDR3 runs 15 residues. Here the CDR3 reads CASSRKGQGDYGYTF. DNA of the CDR3: TGTGCCAGCAGTCGCAAGGGACAGGGGGACTATGGCTACACCTTC.

This sequence joins TRBV10-1 and TRBJ1-3; TRBD1 is a possible D gene (6 bases). Trimming pared 8 bases from V and 0 bases from J, leaving 8 bases between. Germline CDR1 WNHNN, CDR2 SYGVQD (reference sequence). CDR3 size: 13 residues. CDR3 sequence (DNA): TGCGCCAGCCAAGGGGGCTCTGGAAACACCATATATTTT. Translated, it gives CASQGGSGNTIYF.

Only a few counts were recorded for this clone. This chain uses TRBV10-2 with TRBJ1-6, with unresolved D. With 5 bases removed from V and 6 bases from J, the gap between germline ends came to 11 bases. From germline, CDR1 is WSHSY and CDR2 SAAADI. The CDR3 is 14 amino acids. The CDR3: CASSLRNSNSPLHF. The CDR3 nucleotides read TGCGCCAGCAGTTTACGAAATTCTAATTCACCCCTCCACTTT.

This clone was picked up one time. The chain uses TRBV6-4 and TRBJ1-1; D possibly corresponds to TRBD1 (6 bases). This CDR3 comprises 15 residues. V was shortened by 6 bases and J by 0 bases, with 14 bases between the two germline ends. Germline lookup yields CDR1 MRHNA and CDR2 SNTAGT. For the CDR3, the DNA is TGTGCCAGCAGGAGGACAGCAGACATGAACACTGAAGCTTTCTTT. It yields the protein CASRRTADMNTEAFF.

The rearrangement uses TRBV6-5 and TRBJ2-1, with D possibly TRBD1 on 5 matching bases. The CDR3 is 14 amino acids. V lost 3 bases to trimming and J lost 7 bases, with 13 bases between them. CDR1 is MNHEY, CDR2 SVGAGI, per germline. CDR3 coding DNA: TGTGCCAGCAGTTATGAGGACAAACCGAATGAGCAGTTCTTC. This sequence encodes CASSYEDKPNEQFF.

This clone has only a few counts. The rearrangement links TRBV5-1 to TRBJ2-1, with D uncertain. The V gene's germline CDR1 is SGHRS and CDR2 YFSETQ. The CDR3 has 14 residues. Trimming left V 0 bases short and J 3 bases short, with 7 bases between. CDR3 nucleotides: TGCGCCAGCAGCTTGGGGGCCAGCTACAATGAGCAGTTCTTC. Translation: CASSLGASYNEQFF.

The chain uses TRBV5-4 and TRBJ2-3; possible D gene TRBD1, 8 bases. Germline V gene sequence: CDR1 SGHNT, CDR2 YYREEE (reference sequence). This CDR3 spans 14 amino acids. Deletions cut 2 bases from V and 4 bases from J, with 11 bases between. The chain's CDR3 is CASSFTGGADTQYF. The CDR3 region has the DNA TGTGCCAGCAGCTTCACAGGGGGGGCAGATACGCAGTATTTT. Drawing the rest from reference TRBV5-4 and TRBJ2-3, the complete variable domain is ETGVTQSPTHLIKTRGQQVTLRCSSQSGHNTVSWYQQALGQGPQFIFQYYREEENGRGNFPPRFSGLQFPNYSSELNVNALELDDSALYLCASSFTGGADTQYFGPGTRLTVL.

The rearrangement uses TRBV7-2 and TRBJ1-6, with 7 bases aligning to TRBD1. V dropped 2 bases and J dropped 7; count of bases not matched to a gene: 5. Germline V gene sequence: CDR1 SGHTA, CDR2 FQGNSA. There are 15 residues in the CDR3. For the CDR3, the DNA is TGTGCCAGCAGCTTATTTAGGGGGCGAAATTCACCCCTCCACTTT. It yields the protein CASSLFRGRNSPLHF.

This clone occurred once. DNA of the CDR3: TGCGCCAGCAGCCAACTAGCGGGGTCCACCGGGGAGCTGTTTTTT. Amino acids: CASSQLAGSTGELFF. J is TRBJ2-2 and V is TRBV4-3; 9 nucleotides align to TRBD2. The CDR3 totals 15 residues. Germline CDR1 reads LGHNA; CDR2 reads YSLEER. V lost 2 bases, J lost 4 bases, and 2 bases stayed unmatched.

This clone was counted only a few times. The V call is TRBV25-1, the J call TRBJ2-5; D is uncertain. V lost 2 bases and J 5 bases, leaving 12 bases between the germline ends. The CDR3 loop spans 14 amino acids. CDR1 is MGHDK and CDR2 is SYGVNS in the germline V gene. The CDR3 reads CASSENRERETQYF. In DNA, the CDR3 is TGTGCCAGCAGTGAAAATAGGGAACGGGAGACCCAGTACTTC.

The chain is built from TRBV7-9 and TRBJ2-7, with a possible D match to TRBD1 (6 bases). Trimming removed 10 bases at V and 0 bases at J, with 22 bases between. In germline, CDR1 is SEHNR, CDR2 FQNEAQ (reference sequence). This CDR3 comprises 16 residues. CDR3 nucleotides: TGTGCCACCTTCACTCCGGACAGCCGGGGCTCCTACGAGCAGTACTTC. It is translated as CATFTPDSRGSYEQYF.

The V and J genes are TRBV29-1 and TRBJ2-5, with D perhaps TRBD1 (5 bases). Germline-derived CDR1 and CDR2 are SQVTM and ANQGSEA. The CDR3 is made up of 12 amino acids. The V end was cut by 7 bases, the J end by 5 bases, with 14 bases between. The CDR3 is CSANTGSETQYF. The CDR3 DNA reads as TGCAGCGCCAACACAGGTTCTGAGACCCAGTACTTC.

This chain joins TRBV7-2 and TRBJ2-3, with no clear D. Germline-derived CDR1 and CDR2 are SGHTA and FQGNSA. CDR3 size: 12 residues. V was trimmed by 2 bases and J by 8 bases, leaving 8 bases between them. In DNA form, the CDR3 reads TGTGCCAGCAGCTTACCCCACCCTACGCAGTATTTT. The encoded protein is CASSLPHPTQYF.

The genes are TRBV5-4 and TRBJ2-7; TRBD1 might be the D (6 bases). CDR1 SGHNT and CDR2 YYREEE come from the germline V gene (reference sequence). V was cut by 4 bases and J by 2 bases, with 13 bases left in between. CDR3 length equals 14 residues. Here the CDR3 reads CASSLYRDTYEQYF. The CDR3 DNA reads TGTGCCAGCAGCCTATACAGGGACACCTACGAGCAGTACTTC.

The rearrangement joins TRBV7-2 to TRBJ1-2; a weak D match, TRBD1 (5 bases). The CDR3 consists of 14 residues. Trimming left V 2 bases short and J 8 bases short, with 15 bases between. CDR1 is SGHTA, CDR2 FQGNSA, per germline. In DNA, the CDR3 is TGTGCCAGCAGCTTATCAGTCCAGGGAGGCGGCTACACCTTC. Its translation is CASSLSVQGGGYTF. Looking up the rest from reference TRBV7-2 and TRBJ1-2 gives the full variable domain: GAGVSQSPSNKVTEKGKDVELRCDPISGHTALYWYRQSLGQGLEFLIYFQGNSAPDKSGLPSDRFSAERTGGSVSTLTIQRTQQEDSAVYLCASSLSVQGGGYTFGSGTRLTVV.

The chain recombines TRBV5-1 with TRBJ1-2; weak D call: TRBD1 (6 bases). The CDR3 contains 13 residues. Between the trimmed V and J ends, which lost 1 base and 6 bases, there was a span of 10 bases. Germline lookup yields CDR1 SGHRS and CDR2 YFSETQ. CDR3 DNA: TGCGCCAGCAGCTTGTACGGGGGCGATGGCTACACCTTC. As protein: CASSLYGGDGYTF.